This T cell receptor beta chain is drawn from a study of Ad26.COV2.S vaccination and SARS-CoV-2 variants. Turning to the study itself: Once, or twice with 56 days between doses, Ad26.COV2.S was given intramuscularly.

Study conclusions and caveats: Researchers reported similar non-spike TCR breadth in vaccine and placebo recipients. Possible underestimation of total T cell responses by the TCR breadth and depth analyses was noted. Vaccine recipients posted higher spike-specific TCR breadth than their placebo counterparts.

The CDR3 loop spans 13 amino acids. The V and J ends lost 0 bases and 7 bases respectively, with 10 bases between them. Germline V CDR1 and CDR2: SGHRS, YFSETQ. This clone occurred once. Its antigen remains unknown. The protocol was immunoSEQ multiplex PCR, while the TCRdb copy is restricted to in-frame clones and leaves out a portion. The data show 300,000 to 400,000 clones, roughly 91% seen once. As for treatment: about 20 received Ad26.COV2.S at low or high dose, single or two shots; about 5 received placebo; per-sample allocation not given. Samples came from day 63 after the first vaccine or placebo injection.

The receptor's source is a person aged 18 to 65 who received the Ad26.COV2.S COVID-19 vaccine or a placebo. Specimen: peripheral blood, collected in a trial of Ad26.COV2.S vaccine versus placebo. The J gene is TRBJ1-1, the V gene TRBV5-1; unclear D gene. CDR3 sequence (DNA): TGCGCCAGCAGCTTGGCAGGAGCCCTTGAAGCTTTCTTT. It specifies CASSLAGALEAFF.